This TCR beta chain stems from a study of cytomegalovirus exposure and HLA in healthy donors. General study points: In vitro, three CMV-associated chains proved specific for CMV antigens.

Germline V CDR1 and CDR2: MDHEN, SYDVKM. The CDR3 runs to 15 residues. Trimming took off 6 bases at V and 1 base at J, with 13 bases between the two ends. About this clone itself: Its target is not known.

The PCR had 60 Vbeta and 13 Jbeta primers. Measured with immunoSEQ multiplex PCR; TCRdb has only the in-frame clones, and not every one. The sample carries around 150,000 clones, approximately 72% recorded once. The sequence came from a middle-aged man in good health and CMV-seropositive. This chain connects TRBV28 to TRBJ1-5; D is possibly TRBD1 (6 bases). The sample comprised PBMCs. The CDR3 DNA reads as TGTGCCAGCAGAGCGGGGGGCGGGAGCAATCAGCCCCAGCATTTT. Translation: CASRAGGGSNQPQHF.